This TCR beta chain was recorded in a study of blood T cell repertoires in COVID-19. Everyone who took part was about 18 to 90 years old, and they came from fewer than 25 US areas. Germline V gene sequence: CDR1 MDHEN, CDR2 SYDVKM. The CDR3 has 17 residues. Trimming took 5 bases from V and 0 from J; bases not matched to a gene: 9. The assay was immunoSEQ multiplex PCR, and TCRdb's table has in-frame clones only and misses some. Of about 190,000 clones in the sample, less than 85% were seen once. This chain links TRBV28 with TRBJ1-4; 7 bases match TRBD1. The TCR was taken from a young woman who had recovered from COVID-19. Sequencing was done on a sample of PBMCs or T cells enriched from blood (not recorded which). CDR3 sequence: CASSTSDREPTNEKLFF. The CDR3 coding sequence is TGTGCCAGCAGTACCTCCGACAGGGAGCCAACTAATGAAAAACTGTTTTTT.